Here is one TCR beta chain with its context. The sample originates from a study of T cells in Graves' hyperthyroidism and ophthalmopathy. Study summary: Peripheral blood was secured at the point of initial diagnosis, before any treatment.

CDR1 is SGHRS, CDR2 YFSETQ, per germline. With 3 bases clipped from V and 0 bases from J, the junction kept 6 bases outside the gene matches. This CDR3 is 17 amino acids long. There were TCR beta CDR3 regions amplified from RNA transcripts. Primed by the HTBI set, a first-round RT-PCR was run on the TCR CDR3. In TCRdb, the multiplex PCR reads were re-called with MiXCR into one record per CDR3 protein. The sample has a few hundred thousand distinct CDR3 sequences, more than 20% seen once. Stable Graves' hyperthyroidism meant no ophthalmopathy progression within 18 months. Patients aged 18 to 65 had newly diagnosed hyperthyroidism of under 2 months' duration. It was around 10 ml of fresh peripheral blood that supplied the PBMCs.

Sequencing was carried out using blood. The chain joins TRBV5-1 to TRBJ2-6; TRBD2 matches 7 bases. The receptor comes from a man between 45 and 60 years old with Graves' hyperthyroidism. Here the CDR3 reads CASSSSGKSSGANVLTF. CDR3 in DNA: TGCGCCAGCAGCTCGAGCGGGAAGAGCTCTGGGGCCAACGTCCTGACTTTC.